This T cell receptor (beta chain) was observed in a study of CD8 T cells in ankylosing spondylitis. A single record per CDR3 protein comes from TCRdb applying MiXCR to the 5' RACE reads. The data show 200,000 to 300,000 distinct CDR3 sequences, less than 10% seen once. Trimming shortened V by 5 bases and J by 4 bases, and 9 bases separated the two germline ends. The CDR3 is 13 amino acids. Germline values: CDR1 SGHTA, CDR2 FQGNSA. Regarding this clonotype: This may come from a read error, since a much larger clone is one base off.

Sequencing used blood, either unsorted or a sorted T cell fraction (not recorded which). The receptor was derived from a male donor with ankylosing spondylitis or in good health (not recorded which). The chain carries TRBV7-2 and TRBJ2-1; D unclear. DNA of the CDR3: TGTGCCAGCAGCACTATGGGGTACAATGAGCAGTTCTTC. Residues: CASSTMGYNEQFF.